A selection of T cell receptor beta chains follows, all from one sample in a study of control samples from healthy donors and cancer patients. Assay used: immunoSEQ multiplex PCR; TCRdb lists only in-frame clones, some missing. The sample shows 84,000 or so clones, 91% of them seen only once. Sequencing was performed on blood. These receptors were taken from a man aged 25 to 45 in good health. The CDR3 runs from the conserved cysteine through the conserved F or W. D genes are given only for firm matches. Expanded clones get a size class; other rows say once, few or many, or leave the size out.

-	TRBV12-3/TRBV12-4	TRBJ1-2	-	CASSQGRTYGYTF	TGTGCCAGCAGTCAAGGACGGACATATGGCTACACCTTC
once	TRBV7-3	TRBJ2-1	-	CASSPDSTYNEQFF	TGTGCCAGCAGCCCAGACAGCACCTACAATGAGCAGTTCTTC
-	TRBV7-8	TRBJ2-7	-	CASSSAAKYEQYF	TGTGCCAGCAGCTCGGCGGCCAAATACGAGCAGTACTTC
-	TRBV27	TRBJ2-7	TRBD2	CASSSGTSGTEQYF	TGTGCCAGCAGTTCCGGGACTAGCGGGACCGAGCAGTACTTC
-	TRBV14	TRBJ2-1	TRBD2	CASSPLGGLAVSYNEQFF	TGTGCCAGCAGCCCCTTAGGGGGACTAGCGGTCTCCTACAATGAGCAGTTCTTC
-	TRBV6-1	TRBJ1-4	-	CASSEGPGSNEKLFF	TGTGCCAGCAGTGAAGGGCCGGGCTCCAATGAAAAACTGTTTTTT
-	TRBV5-1	TRBJ2-2	-	CASSSTKGLGELFF	TGCGCCAGCAGCTCTACCAAGGGTTTGGGGGAGCTGTTTTTT
-	TRBV7-9	TRBJ1-1	TRBD1	CASSFGQGVYEAFF	TGTGCCAGCAGCTTTGGACAGGGCGTATATGAAGCTTTCTTT
-	TRBV28	TRBJ1-3	TRBD1	CASIRTGGGNTIYF	TGTGCCAGCATTCGGACAGGGGGTGGAAACACCATATATTTT
-	TRBV10-1	TRBJ1-1	-	CASSESTRVFAEAFF	TGCGCCAGCAGTGAGTCGACCAGGGTATTCGCCGAAGCTTTCTTT
once	TRBV4-1	TRBJ1-1	-	CASSQVAQGESEAFF	TGCGCCAGCAGCCAAGTAGCACAGGGTGAGTCTGAAGCTTTCTTT
-	TRBV9	TRBJ1-6	-	CASSIDGRSPLHF	TGTGCCAGCAGCATTGACGGACGGTCACCCCTCCACTTT
-	TRBV10-2	TRBJ2-7	TRBD1	CASSERTGRRPYEQYF	TGCGCCAGCAGTGAACGGACAGGGAGGAGGCCCTACGAGCAGTACTTC
few	TRBV30	TRBJ1-3	-	CAMDGSGRGNTIYF	TGTGCCATGGATGGAAGCGGCCGGGGAAACACCATATATTTT
-	TRBV7-6	TRBJ2-3	TRBD2	CASSPGGSGSTDTQYF	TGTGCCAGCAGCCCCGGCGGTAGCGGGAGCACAGATACGCAGTATTTT
-	TRBV11-2	TRBJ2-6	-	CASSLSSGRSAGANVLTF	TGTGCCAGCAGCTTATCGTCAGGCCGTTCCGCTGGGGCCAACGTCCTGACTTTC
-	TRBV3-1/TRBV3-2	TRBJ2-7	-	CASKSGQVDYEQYF	TGTGCCAGCAAATCTGGTCAGGTAGATTACGAGCAGTACTTC
-	TRBV28	TRBJ1-2	-	CASSPGQYYGYTF	TGTGCCAGCAGTCCCGGACAGTATTATGGCTACACCTTC
-	TRBV4-2	TRBJ1-1	TRBD1	CASSGQVNVMNTEAFF	TGTGCCAGCAGCGGACAGGTAAATGTAATGAACACTGAAGCTTTCTTT
-	TRBV6-5	TRBJ1-5	-	CASSLSPSTAQHF	TGTGCCAGCAGTCTCTCCCCCAGTACAGCCCAGCATTTT
-	TRBV27	TRBJ2-7	-	CASSLTVSYEQYF	TGTGCCAGCAGTTTAACAGTTTCCTACGAGCAGTACTTC
-	TRBV27	TRBJ2-5	TRBD2	CASRLAGGRQETQYF	TGTGCCAGTAGACTAGCGGGGGGGAGACAAGAGACCCAGTACTTC
-	TRBV28	TRBJ1-3	-	CASKKGTIYF	TGTGCCAGCAAAAAAGGTACCATATATTTT